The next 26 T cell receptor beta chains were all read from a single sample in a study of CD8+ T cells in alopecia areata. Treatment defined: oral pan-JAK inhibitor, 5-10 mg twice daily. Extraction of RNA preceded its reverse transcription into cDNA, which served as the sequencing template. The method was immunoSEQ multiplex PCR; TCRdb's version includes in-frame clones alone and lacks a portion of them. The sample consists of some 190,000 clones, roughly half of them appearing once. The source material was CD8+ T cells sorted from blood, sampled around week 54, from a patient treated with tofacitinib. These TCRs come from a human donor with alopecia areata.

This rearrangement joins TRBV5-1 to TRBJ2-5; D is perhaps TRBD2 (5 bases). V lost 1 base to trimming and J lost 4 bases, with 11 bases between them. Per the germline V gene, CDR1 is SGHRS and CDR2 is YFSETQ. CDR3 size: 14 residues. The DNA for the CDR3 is TGCGCCAGCAGCTTGCGGGAACTGGTAGAGACCCAGTACTTC. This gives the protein CASSLRELVETQYF.

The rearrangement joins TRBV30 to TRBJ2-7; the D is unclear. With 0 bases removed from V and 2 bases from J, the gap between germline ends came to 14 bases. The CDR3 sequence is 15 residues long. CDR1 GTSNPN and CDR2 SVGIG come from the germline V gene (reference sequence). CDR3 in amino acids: CAWSVPAIYPYEQYF. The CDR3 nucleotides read TGTGCCTGGAGTGTACCGGCCATATACCCCTACGAGCAGTACTTC.

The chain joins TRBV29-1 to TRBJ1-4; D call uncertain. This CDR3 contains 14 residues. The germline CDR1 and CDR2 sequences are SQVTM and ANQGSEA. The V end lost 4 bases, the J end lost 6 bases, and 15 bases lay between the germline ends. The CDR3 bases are TGCAGCGTTGGGTCTCAAGAGTCGGATGAAAAACTGTTTTTT. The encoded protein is CSVGSQESDEKLFF. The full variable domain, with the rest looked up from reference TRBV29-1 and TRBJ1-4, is SAVISQKPSRDICQRGTSLTIQCQVDSQVTMMFWYRQQPGQSLTLIATANQGSEATYESGFVIDKFPISRPNLTFSTLTVSNMSPEDSSIYLCSVGSQESDEKLFFGSGTQLSVL.

CDR3 amino acids: CAWSPDGYYEQYF. The DNA of the CDR3 is TGTGCCTGGAGTCCTGACGGATACTACGAGCAGTACTTC. This chain links TRBV30 with TRBJ2-7; D is undetermined. Germline V gene sequence: CDR1 GTSNPN, CDR2 SVGIG (reference sequence). The CDR3 is made up of 13 amino acids. Trimming stripped 2 bases from V and 3 bases from J, with 11 bases between.

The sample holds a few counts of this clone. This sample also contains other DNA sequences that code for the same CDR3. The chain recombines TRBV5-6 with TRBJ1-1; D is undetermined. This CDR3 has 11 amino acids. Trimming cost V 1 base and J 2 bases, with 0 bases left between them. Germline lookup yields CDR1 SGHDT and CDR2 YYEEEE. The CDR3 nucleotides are TGTGCCAGCAGCTTGAACACTGAAGCTTTCTTT. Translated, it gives CASSLNTEAFF.

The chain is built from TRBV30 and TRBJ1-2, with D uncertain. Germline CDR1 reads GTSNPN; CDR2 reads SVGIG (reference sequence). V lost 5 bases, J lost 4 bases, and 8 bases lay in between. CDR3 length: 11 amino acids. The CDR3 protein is CAWDRFYGYTF. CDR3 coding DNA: TGTGCCTGGGACCGCTTCTATGGCTACACCTTC. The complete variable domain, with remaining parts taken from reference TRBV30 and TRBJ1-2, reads SQTIHQWPATLVQPVGSPLSLECTVEGTSNPNLYWYRQAAGRGLQLLFYSVGIGQISSEVPQNLSASRPQDRQFILSSKKLLLSDSGFYLCAWDRFYGYTFGSGTRLTVV.

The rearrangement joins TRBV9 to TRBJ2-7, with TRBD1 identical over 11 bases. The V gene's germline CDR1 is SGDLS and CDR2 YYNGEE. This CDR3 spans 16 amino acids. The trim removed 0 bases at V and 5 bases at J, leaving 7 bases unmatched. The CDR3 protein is CASSVDRGTGGNEQYF. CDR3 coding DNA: TGTGCCAGCAGCGTAGATCGGGGGACAGGGGGTAACGAGCAGTACTTC. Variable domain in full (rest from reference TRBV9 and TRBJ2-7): DSGVTQTPKHLITATGQRVTLRCSPRSGDLSVYWYQQSLDQGLQFLIQYYNGEERAKGNILERFSAQQFPDLHSELNLSSLELGDSALYFCASSVDRGTGGNEQYFGPGTRLTVT.

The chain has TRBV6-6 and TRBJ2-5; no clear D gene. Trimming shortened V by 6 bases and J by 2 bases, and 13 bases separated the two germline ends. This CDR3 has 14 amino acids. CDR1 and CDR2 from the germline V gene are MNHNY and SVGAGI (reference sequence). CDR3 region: CASSPVAEQETQYF. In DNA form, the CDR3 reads TGTGCCAGCAGCCCTGTGGCAGAACAAGAGACCCAGTACTTC.

The CDR3 region is CAWSVTISADTQYF. The CDR3 DNA sequence: TGTGCCTGGAGTGTAACGATAAGCGCAGATACGCAGTATTTT. This rearrangement joins TRBV30 to TRBJ2-3, with unresolved D. The CDR3 is made up of 14 amino acids. From germline, CDR1 is GTSNPN and CDR2 SVGIG (reference sequence). Trimming left V 0 bases short and J 4 bases short, with 11 bases between. The full variable domain, in which reference TRBV30 and TRBJ2-3 provide the parts outside the CDR3, is SQTIHQWPATLVQPVGSPLSLECTVEGTSNPNLYWYRQAAGRGLQLLFYSVGIGQISSEVPQNLSASRPQDRQFILSSKKLLLSDSGFYLCAWSVTISADTQYFGPGTRLTVL.

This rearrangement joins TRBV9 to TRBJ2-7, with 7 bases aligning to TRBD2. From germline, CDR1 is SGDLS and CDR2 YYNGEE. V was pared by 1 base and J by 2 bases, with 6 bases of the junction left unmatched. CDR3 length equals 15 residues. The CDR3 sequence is CASSVSSAGAYEQYF. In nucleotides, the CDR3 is TGTGCCAGCAGCGTAAGCAGTGCGGGGGCCTACGAGCAGTACTTC.

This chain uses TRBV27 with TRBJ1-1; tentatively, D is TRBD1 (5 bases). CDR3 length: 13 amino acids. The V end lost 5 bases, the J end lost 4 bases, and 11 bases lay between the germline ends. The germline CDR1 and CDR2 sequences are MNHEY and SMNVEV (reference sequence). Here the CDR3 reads CASSTLGATEAFF. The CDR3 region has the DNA TGTGCCAGCAGTACCCTCGGGGCCACTGAAGCTTTCTTT.

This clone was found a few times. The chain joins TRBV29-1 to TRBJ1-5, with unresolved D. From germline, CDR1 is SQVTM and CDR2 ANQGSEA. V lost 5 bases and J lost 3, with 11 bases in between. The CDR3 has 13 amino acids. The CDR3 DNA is TGCAGCGTTTTTGACGGGATCAATCAGCCCCAGCATTTT. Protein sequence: CSVFDGINQPQHF.

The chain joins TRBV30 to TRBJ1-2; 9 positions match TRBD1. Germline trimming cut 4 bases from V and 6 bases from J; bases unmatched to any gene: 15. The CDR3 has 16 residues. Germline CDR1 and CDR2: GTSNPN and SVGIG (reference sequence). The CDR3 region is CAWNTGTGSLGDGYTF. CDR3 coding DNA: TGTGCCTGGAATACCGGGACAGGGAGTTTAGGCGATGGCTACACCTTC. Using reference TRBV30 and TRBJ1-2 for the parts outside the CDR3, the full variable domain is SQTIHQWPATLVQPVGSPLSLECTVEGTSNPNLYWYRQAAGRGLQLLFYSVGIGQISSEVPQNLSASRPQDRQFILSSKKLLLSDSGFYLCAWNTGTGSLGDGYTFGSGTRLTVV.

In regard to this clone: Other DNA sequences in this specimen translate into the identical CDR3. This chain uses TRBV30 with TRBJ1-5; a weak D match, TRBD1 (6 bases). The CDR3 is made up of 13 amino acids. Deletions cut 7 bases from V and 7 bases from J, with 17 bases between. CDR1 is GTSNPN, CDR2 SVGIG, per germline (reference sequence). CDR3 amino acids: CAYSWDTNQPQHF. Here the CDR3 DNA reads TGTGCCTATAGCTGGGACACCAACCAGCCCCAGCATTTT. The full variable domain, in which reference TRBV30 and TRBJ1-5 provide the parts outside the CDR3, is SQTIHQWPATLVQPVGSPLSLECTVEGTSNPNLYWYRQAAGRGLQLLFYSVGIGQISSEVPQNLSASRPQDRQFILSSKKLLLSDSGFYLCAYSWDTNQPQHFGDGTRLSIL.

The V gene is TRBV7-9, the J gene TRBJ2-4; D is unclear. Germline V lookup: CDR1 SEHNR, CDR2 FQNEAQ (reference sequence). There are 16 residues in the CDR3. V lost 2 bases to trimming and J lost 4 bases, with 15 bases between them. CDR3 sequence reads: CASSLSSGRTKNIQYF. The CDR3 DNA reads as TGTGCCAGCAGCTTATCCTCGGGCAGAACTAAAAACATTCAGTACTTC.

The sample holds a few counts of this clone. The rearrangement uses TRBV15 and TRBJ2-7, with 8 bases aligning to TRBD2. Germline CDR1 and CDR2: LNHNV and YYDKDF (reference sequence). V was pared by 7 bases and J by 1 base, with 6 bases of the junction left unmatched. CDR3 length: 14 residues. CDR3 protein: CATMVAGNSYEQYF. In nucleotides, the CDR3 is TGTGCCACCATGGTAGCGGGGAATTCCTACGAGCAGTACTTC.

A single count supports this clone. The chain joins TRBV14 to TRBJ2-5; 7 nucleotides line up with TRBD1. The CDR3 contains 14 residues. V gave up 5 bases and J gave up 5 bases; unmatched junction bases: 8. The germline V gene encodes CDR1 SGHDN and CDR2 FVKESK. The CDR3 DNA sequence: TGTGCCAGCAGCGCACAGGGGAACGCGGAGACCCAGTACTTC. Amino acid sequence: CASSAQGNAETQYF. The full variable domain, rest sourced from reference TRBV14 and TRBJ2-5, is EAGVTQFPSHSVIEKGQTVTLRCDPISGHDNLYWYRRVMGKEIKFLLHFVKESKQDESGMPNNRFLAERTGGTYSTLKVQPAELEDSGVYFCASSAQGNAETQYFGPGTRLLVL.

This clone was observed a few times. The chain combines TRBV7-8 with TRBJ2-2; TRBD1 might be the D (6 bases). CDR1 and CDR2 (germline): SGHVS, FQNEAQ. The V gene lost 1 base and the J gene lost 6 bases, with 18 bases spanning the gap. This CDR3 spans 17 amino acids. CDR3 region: CASSLVLSGANSGELFF. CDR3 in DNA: TGTGCCAGCAGCTTAGTGTTGTCAGGGGCGAATTCCGGGGAGCTGTTTTTT.

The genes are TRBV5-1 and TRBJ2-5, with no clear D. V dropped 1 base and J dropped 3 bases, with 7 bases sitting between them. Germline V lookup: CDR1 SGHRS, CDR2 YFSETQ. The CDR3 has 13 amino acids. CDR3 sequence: CASSLFMEETQYF. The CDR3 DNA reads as TGCGCCAGCAGCTTGTTTATGGAAGAGACCCAGTACTTC.

CDR3 sequence reads: CASSHPRVPRGVSDTQYF. The CDR3 DNA reads TGTGCCAGCAGCCACCCTCGAGTACCGCGGGGGGTATCAGATACGCAGTATTTT. This rearrangement joins TRBV9 to TRBJ2-3, with TRBD2 identical over 8 bases. V trimming: 4 bases; J trimming: 4 bases; junction bases outside the gene matches: 17. The CDR3 contains 18 residues. Germline V gene lookup returns CDR1 SGDLS and CDR2 YYNGEE.

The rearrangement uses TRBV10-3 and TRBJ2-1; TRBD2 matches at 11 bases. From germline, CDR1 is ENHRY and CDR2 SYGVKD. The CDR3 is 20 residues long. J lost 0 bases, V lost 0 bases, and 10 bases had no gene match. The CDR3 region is CAISESISLAGANSYNEQFF. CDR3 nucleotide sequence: TGTGCCATCAGTGAGTCGATCTCACTAGCGGGGGCTAACTCCTACAATGAGCAGTTCTTC.

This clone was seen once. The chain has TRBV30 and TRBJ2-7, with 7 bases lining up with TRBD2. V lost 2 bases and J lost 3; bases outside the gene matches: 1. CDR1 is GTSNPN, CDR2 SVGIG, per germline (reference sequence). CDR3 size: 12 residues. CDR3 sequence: CAWSPGGYEQYF. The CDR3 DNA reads TGTGCCTGGAGTCCGGGGGGCTACGAGCAGTACTTC.

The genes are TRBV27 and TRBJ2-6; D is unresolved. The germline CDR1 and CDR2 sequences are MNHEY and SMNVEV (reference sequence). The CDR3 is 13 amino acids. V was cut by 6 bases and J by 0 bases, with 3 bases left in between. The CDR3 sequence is CASRLSGANVLTF. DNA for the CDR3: TGTGCCAGCAGGCTCTCTGGGGCCAACGTCCTGACTTTC.

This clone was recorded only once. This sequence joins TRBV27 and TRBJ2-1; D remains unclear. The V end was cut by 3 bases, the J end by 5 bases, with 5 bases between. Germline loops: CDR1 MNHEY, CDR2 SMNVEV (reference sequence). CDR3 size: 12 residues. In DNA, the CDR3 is TGTGCCAGCAGTTTCTTCAACAATGAGCAGTTCTTC. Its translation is CASSFFNNEQFF.

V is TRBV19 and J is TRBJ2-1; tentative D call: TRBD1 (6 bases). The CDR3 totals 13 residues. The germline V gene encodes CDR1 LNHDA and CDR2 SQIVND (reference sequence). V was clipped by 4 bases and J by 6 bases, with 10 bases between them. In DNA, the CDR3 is TGTGCCAGTAGTACACAGGGCTTCAATGAGCAGTTCTTC. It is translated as CASSTQGFNEQFF.

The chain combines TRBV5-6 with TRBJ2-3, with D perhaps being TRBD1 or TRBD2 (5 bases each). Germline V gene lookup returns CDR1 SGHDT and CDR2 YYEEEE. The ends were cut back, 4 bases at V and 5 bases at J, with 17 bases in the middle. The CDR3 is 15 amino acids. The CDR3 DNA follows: TGTGCCAGCAGCCCCACGATTCGGGGCGGAGATACGCAGTATTTT. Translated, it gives CASSPTIRGGDTQYF.